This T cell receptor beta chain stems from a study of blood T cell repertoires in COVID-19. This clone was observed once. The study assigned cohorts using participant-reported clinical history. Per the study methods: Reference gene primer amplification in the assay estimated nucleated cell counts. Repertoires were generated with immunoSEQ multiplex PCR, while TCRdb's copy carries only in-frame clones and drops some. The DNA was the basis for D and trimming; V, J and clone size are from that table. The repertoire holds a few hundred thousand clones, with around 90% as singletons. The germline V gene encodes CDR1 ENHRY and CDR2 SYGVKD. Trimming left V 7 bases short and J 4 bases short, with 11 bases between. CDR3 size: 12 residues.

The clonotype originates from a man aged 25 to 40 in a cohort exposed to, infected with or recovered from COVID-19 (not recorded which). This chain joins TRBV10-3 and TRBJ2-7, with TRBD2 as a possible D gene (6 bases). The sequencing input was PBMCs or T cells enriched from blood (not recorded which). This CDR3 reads CAIKGSGYEQYF. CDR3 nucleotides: TGTGCCATCAAAGGCAGCGGGTACGAGCAGTACTTC.